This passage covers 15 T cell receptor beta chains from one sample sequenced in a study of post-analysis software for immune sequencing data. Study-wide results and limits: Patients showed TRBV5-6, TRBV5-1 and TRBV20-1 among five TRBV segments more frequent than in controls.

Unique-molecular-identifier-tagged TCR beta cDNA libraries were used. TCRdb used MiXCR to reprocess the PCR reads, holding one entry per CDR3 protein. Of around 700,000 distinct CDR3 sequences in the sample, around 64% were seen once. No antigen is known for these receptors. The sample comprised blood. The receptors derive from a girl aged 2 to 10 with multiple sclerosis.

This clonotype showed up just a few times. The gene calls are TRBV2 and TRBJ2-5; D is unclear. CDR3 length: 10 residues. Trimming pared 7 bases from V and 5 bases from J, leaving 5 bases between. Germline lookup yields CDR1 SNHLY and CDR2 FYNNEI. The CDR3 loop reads CASNIETQYF. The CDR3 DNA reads TGTGCCAGCAACATTGAGACCCAGTACTTC.

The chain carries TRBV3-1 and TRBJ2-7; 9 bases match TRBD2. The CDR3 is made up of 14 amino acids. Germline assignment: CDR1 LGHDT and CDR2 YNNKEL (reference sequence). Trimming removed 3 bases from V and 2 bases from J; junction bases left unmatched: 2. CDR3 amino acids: CASSQGGGAYEQYF. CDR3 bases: TGTGCCAGCAGCCAGGGCGGGGGGGCCTACGAGCAGTACTTC.

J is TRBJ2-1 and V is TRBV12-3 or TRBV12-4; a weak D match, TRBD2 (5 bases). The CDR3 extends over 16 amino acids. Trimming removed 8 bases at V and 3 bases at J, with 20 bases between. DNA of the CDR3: TGTGCCAGCGTTGTAGGGAGCGGTCAATACTACAATGAGCAGTTCTTC. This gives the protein CASVVGSGQYYNEQFF.

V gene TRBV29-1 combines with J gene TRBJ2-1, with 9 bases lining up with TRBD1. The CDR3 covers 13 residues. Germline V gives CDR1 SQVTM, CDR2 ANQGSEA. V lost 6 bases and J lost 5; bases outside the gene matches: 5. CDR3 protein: CSVGTGIDNEQFF. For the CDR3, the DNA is TGCAGCGTGGGGACAGGGATTGACAATGAGCAGTTCTTC.

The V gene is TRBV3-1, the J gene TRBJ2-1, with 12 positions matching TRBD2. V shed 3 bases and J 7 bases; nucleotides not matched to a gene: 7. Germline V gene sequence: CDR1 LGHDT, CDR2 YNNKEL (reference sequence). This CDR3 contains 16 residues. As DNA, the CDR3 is TGTGCCAGCAGCCATTGGACTAGCGGGAAGGGGAATGAGCAGTTCTTC. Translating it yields CASSHWTSGKGNEQFF.

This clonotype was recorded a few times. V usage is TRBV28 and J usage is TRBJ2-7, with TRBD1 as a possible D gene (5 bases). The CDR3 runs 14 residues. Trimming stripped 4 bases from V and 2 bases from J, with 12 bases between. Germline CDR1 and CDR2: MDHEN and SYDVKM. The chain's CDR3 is CASSSTGIPYEQYF. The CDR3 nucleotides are TGTGCCAGCAGTTCCACAGGTATCCCCTACGAGCAGTACTTC. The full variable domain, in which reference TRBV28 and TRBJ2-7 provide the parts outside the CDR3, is DVKVTQSSRYLVKRTGEKVFLECVQDMDHENMFWYRQDPGLGLRLIYFSYDVKMKEKGDIPEGYSVSREKKERFSLILESASTNQTSMYLCASSSTGIPYEQYFGPGTRLTVT.

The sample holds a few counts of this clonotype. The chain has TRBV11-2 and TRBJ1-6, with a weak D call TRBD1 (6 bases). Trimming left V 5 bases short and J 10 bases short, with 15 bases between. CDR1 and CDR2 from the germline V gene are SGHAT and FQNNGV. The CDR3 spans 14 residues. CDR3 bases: TGTGCCAGCAGCCAAGGGGGGGATTGGTCACCCCTCCACTTT. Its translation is CASSQGGDWSPLHF.

The CDR3 DNA reads TGTGCCAGCAGCTTATCGACTAGCGGGGGACCCAAAAACATTCAGTACTTC. Its translation is CASSLSTSGGPKNIQYF. The rearrangement uses TRBV7-2 and TRBJ2-7; 12 positions match TRBD2. Near its end, the DNA agrees better with TRBJ2-4, so the J call may be wrong. Germline V gene lookup returns CDR1 SGHTA and CDR2 FQGNSA. CDR3 length equals 17 residues.

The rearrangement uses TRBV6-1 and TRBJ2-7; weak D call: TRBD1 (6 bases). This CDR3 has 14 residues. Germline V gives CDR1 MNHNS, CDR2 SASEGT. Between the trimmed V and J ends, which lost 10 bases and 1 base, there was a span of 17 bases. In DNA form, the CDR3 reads TGTGCCATCCTAGACCGAGGGGGTTCCTACGAGCAGTACTTC. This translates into CAILDRGGSYEQYF.

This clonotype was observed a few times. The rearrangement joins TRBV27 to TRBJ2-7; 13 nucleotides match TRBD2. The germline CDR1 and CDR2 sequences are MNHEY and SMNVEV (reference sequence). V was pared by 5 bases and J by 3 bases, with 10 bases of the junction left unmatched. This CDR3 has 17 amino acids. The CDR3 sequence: CASSPGTSGEHYYEQYF. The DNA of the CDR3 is TGTGCCAGCAGTCCAGGGACTAGCGGGGAACATTACTACGAGCAGTACTTC.

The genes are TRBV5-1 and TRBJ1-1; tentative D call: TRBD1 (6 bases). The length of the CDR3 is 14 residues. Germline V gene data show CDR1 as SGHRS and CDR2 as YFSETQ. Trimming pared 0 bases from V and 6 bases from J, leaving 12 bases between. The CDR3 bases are TGCGCCAGCAGCTTGGGGCAGGGGCCCCCTGAAGCTTTCTTT. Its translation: CASSLGQGPPEAFF. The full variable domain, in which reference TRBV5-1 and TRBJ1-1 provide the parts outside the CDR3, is KAGVTQTPRYLIKTRGQQVTLSCSPISGHRSVSWYQQTPGQGLQFLFEYFSETQRNKGNFPGRFSGRQFSNSRSEMNVSTLELGDSALYLCASSLGQGPPEAFFGQGTRLTVV.

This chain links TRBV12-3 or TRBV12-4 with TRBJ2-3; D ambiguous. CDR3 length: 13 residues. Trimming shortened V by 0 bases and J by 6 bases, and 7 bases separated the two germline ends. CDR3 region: CASSLAHEDTQYF. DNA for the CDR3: TGTGCCAGCAGTTTAGCCCACGAGGATACGCAGTATTTT.

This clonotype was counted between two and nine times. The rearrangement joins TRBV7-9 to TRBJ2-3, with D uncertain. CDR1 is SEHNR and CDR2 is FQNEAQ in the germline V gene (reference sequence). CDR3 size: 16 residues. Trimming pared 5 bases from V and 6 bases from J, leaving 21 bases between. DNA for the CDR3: TGTGCCAGCAGCCCTAGAGACGGCCCTACCCCCGATACGCAGTATTTT. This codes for CASSPRDGPTPDTQYF.

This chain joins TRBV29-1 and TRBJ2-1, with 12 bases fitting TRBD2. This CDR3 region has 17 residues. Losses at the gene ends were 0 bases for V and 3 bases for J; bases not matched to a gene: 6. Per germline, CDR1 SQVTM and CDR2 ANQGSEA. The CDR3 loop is CSVEDPSSGGVYNEQFF. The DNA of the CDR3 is TGCAGCGTTGAAGATCCGTCTAGCGGGGGGGTCTACAATGAGCAGTTCTTC.

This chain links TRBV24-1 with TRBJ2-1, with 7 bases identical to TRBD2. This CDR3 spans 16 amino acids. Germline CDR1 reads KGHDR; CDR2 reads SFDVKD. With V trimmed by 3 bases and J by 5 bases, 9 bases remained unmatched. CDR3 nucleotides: TGTGCCACCAGTGATCGAGGACTAGTGGGGGACAATGAGCAGTTCTTC. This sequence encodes CATSDRGLVGDNEQFF.